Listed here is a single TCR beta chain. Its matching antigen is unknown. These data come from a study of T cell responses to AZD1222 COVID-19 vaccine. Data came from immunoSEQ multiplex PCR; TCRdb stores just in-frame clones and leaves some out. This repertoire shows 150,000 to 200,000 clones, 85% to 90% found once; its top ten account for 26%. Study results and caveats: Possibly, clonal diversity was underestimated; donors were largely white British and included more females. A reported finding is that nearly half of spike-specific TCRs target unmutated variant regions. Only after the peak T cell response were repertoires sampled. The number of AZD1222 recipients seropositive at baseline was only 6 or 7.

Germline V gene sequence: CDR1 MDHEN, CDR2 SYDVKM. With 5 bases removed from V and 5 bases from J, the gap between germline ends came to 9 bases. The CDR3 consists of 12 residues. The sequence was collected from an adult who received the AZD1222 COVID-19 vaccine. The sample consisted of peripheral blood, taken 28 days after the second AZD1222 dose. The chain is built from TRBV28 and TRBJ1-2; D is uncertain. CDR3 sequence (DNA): TGTGCCAGCAGTGCTCCGGGGTATGGCTACACCTTC. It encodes CASSAPGYGYTF.